Shown below are 27 T cell receptor beta chains from a single sample sequenced in a study of OX40 agonist ivuxolimab in advanced cancers. The method was immunoSEQ multiplex PCR; TCRdb's version includes in-frame clones alone and lacks a portion of them. Among around 84,000 clones listed, around nine tenths were seen once. Sequenced material: CD4+ or CD8+ T cells sorted from blood, taken in a trial of the OX40 agonist ivuxolimab. Receptors originate from an adult with an advanced solid tumor such as melanoma, head and neck, liver or kidney cancer.

The J gene is TRBJ2-3, the V gene TRBV5-6; TRBD1 is a possible D gene (6 bases). V was pared by 4 bases and J by 5 bases, with 14 bases between. Germline V CDR1 and CDR2: SGHDT, YYEEEE. This CDR3 contains 14 residues. In nucleotides, the CDR3 is TGTGCCAGCAGCGTCCCTCAGGGGCTAGATACGCAGTATTTT. Translation gives CASSVPQGLDTQYF.

The chain couples TRBV30 to TRBJ1-2; D is ambiguous. The CDR3 length is 13 residues. Germline CDR1 and CDR2: GTSNPN and SVGIG (reference sequence). Trimming took off 0 bases at V and 4 bases at J, with 9 bases between the two ends. The CDR3 DNA reads as TGTGCCTGGAGTGTACGGTTCCTCTATGGCTACACCTTC. Its translation is CAWSVRFLYGYTF.

In its sample, this clone was seen once. The chain uses TRBV5-4 and TRBJ1-4; 8 bases match TRBD1. V lost 4 bases and J lost 4; bases outside the gene matches: 12. This CDR3 region has 17 residues. Germline V gene sequence: CDR1 SGHNT, CDR2 YYREEE (reference sequence). The CDR3 DNA follows: TGTGCCAGCAGCCAAGGTGGGGGGACAGGCATTAATGAAAAACTGTTTTTT. Translated: CASSQGGGTGINEKLFF.

This clone appeared once. The chain uses TRBV27 and TRBJ2-7; D not resolved. V was shortened by 4 bases and J by 2 bases, with 18 bases between the two germline ends. Germline CDR1 reads MNHEY; CDR2 reads SMNVEV (reference sequence). The CDR3 is 16 residues long. The CDR3 DNA reads as TGTGCCAGCAGTTCTCTTGATCGGATCCAAACCTACGAGCAGTACTTC. Its protein is CASSSLDRIQTYEQYF.

The gene calls are TRBV29-1 and TRBJ2-3, with D perhaps TRBD1 (6 bases). Trimming removed 7 bases at V and 4 bases at J, with 12 bases between. The germline CDR1 and CDR2 sequences are SQVTM and ANQGSEA. The CDR3 is 12 residues long. For the CDR3, the DNA is TGCAGCGCCGAGGGGGTTGCAGATACGCAGTATTTT. It translates to CSAEGVADTQYF.

This clone has just one count. The chain employs TRBV5-8 and TRBJ2-7, with 9 bases identical to TRBD1. Germline values: CDR1 SGHTS, CDR2 YDEGEE. The CDR3 loop spans 15 amino acids. The trim removed 4 bases at V and 4 bases at J, leaving 9 bases unmatched. CDR3 in DNA: TGTGCCAGCAGCCCCTTAGGACAGGGGAGGTACGAGCAGTACTTC. Encoded protein: CASSPLGQGRYEQYF.

The chain recombines TRBV6-1 with TRBJ1-6, with D uncertain. The V end lost 8 bases, the J end lost 4 bases, and 6 bases lay between the germline ends. Germline V gene lookup returns CDR1 MNHNS and CDR2 SASEGT. CDR3 size: 12 residues. Written as DNA, the CDR3 is TGTGCCAGCGACGGATATAATTCACCCCTCCACTTT. It translates to CASDGYNSPLHF.

This sequence joins TRBV2 and TRBJ2-7, with D unresolved. This CDR3 has 12 amino acids. From germline, CDR1 is SNHLY and CDR2 FYNNEI. Trimming stripped 6 bases from V and 4 bases from J, with 10 bases between. CDR3 sequence reads: CASRVTRYEQYF. The CDR3 DNA reads as TGTGCCAGCAGAGTCACAAGGTACGAGCAGTACTTC.

This chain connects TRBV5-6 to TRBJ2-6, with TRBD1 as a possible D gene (6 bases). Trimming stripped 0 bases from V and 1 base from J, with 11 bases between. Germline CDR1 and CDR2: SGHDT and YYEEEE. The CDR3 sequence is 17 residues long. The DNA for the CDR3 is TGTGCCAGCAGCTTGGTCGTAGGGGGTTCTGGGGCCAACGTCCTGACTTTC. Amino acid sequence: CASSLVVGGSGANVLTF.

This chain joins TRBV19 and TRBJ2-2; 8 bases are a match to TRBD2. CDR1 LNHDA and CDR2 SQIVND come from the germline V gene (reference sequence). There are 13 residues in the CDR3. Trimming cost V 9 bases and J 6 bases; bases outside gene matches: 6. As DNA, the CDR3 is TGTGCCAGCACCCGGGGGGGGTCCGGGGAGCTGTTTTTT. As protein: CASTRGGSGELFF.

V and J are TRBV18 and TRBJ2-1, with no clear D. The CDR3 runs 13 residues. Looked up from germline, CDR1 is KGHSH and CDR2 is LQKENI. The ends were cut back, 0 bases at V and 10 bases at J, with 10 bases in the middle. The CDR3 region has the DNA TGTGCCAGCTCACCACCGATCTTTGGAGAGCAGTTCTTC. Encoded protein: CASSPPIFGEQFF.

The rearrangement uses TRBV6-6 and TRBJ2-7; 10 nucleotides align to TRBD2. With 5 bases clipped from V and 2 bases from J, the junction kept 3 bases outside the gene matches. There are 14 residues in the CDR3. Germline V gene data show CDR1 as MNHNY and CDR2 as SVGAGI (reference sequence). CDR3 loop: CASSRLAGPYEQYF. The CDR3 nucleotides read TGTGCCAGCAGTCGACTAGCGGGTCCCTACGAGCAGTACTTC.

The V call is TRBV15, the J call TRBJ2-2; the D is unclear. CDR3 length: 14 amino acids. V shed 0 bases and J shed 7 bases, with 9 bases lying between them. The germline gives CDR1 LNHNV, CDR2 YYDKDF (reference sequence). CDR3 sequence reads: CATSREGGSGELFF. CDR3 DNA: TGTGCCACCAGCAGAGAAGGCGGTAGCGGGGAGCTGTTTTTT. The whole variable domain, remainder taken from reference TRBV15 and TRBJ2-2, is DAMVIQNPRYQVTQFGKPVTLSCSQTLNHNVMYWYQQKSSQAPKLLFHYYDKDFNNEADTPDNFQSRRPNTSFCFLDIRSPGLGDTAMYLCATSREGGSGELFFGEGSRLTVL.

The J gene is TRBJ2-7, the V gene TRBV7-6; 10 bases line up with TRBD2. The CDR3 consists of 16 residues. V shed 2 bases and J 6 bases; nucleotides not matched to a gene: 10. CDR1 SGHVS and CDR2 FNYEAQ come from the germline V gene. CDR3 in amino acids: CASSLISAGGPGEQYF. DNA of the CDR3: TGTGCCAGCAGCTTAATTTCAGCGGGAGGGCCCGGCGAGCAGTACTTC.

The CDR3 is CASSQRRIETQYF. CDR3 DNA: TGTGCCAGCAGCCAACGCAGGATAGAGACCCAGTACTTC. The chain links TRBV14 to TRBJ2-5, with unresolved D. The CDR3 consists of 13 residues. The ends were cut back, 2 bases at V and 4 bases at J, with 8 bases in the middle. The germline V gene encodes CDR1 SGHDN and CDR2 FVKESK. Based on the CDR3 plus reference TRBV14 and TRBJ2-5, the full variable domain is EAGVTQFPSHSVIEKGQTVTLRCDPISGHDNLYWYRRVMGKEIKFLLHFVKESKQDESGMPNNRFLAERTGGTYSTLKVQPAELEDSGVYFCASSQRRIETQYFGPGTRLLVL.

This rearrangement joins TRBV28 to TRBJ2-7, with 10 bases fitting TRBD1. Germline loops: CDR1 MDHEN, CDR2 SYDVKM. Trimming took 8 bases from V and 4 from J; bases not matched to a gene: 11. CDR3 length: 15 residues. CDR3 loop: CASETKGQGRYEQYF. In DNA form, the CDR3 reads TGTGCCAGCGAAACAAAGGGACAGGGGAGGTACGAGCAGTACTTC.

V usage is TRBV9 and J usage is TRBJ1-2, with TRBD1 identical over 10 bases. Germline assignment: CDR1 SGDLS and CDR2 YYNGEE. The CDR3 loop spans 15 amino acids. After removal of 2 bases from V and 0 bases from J, the junction contained 1 base not matched to a gene. The CDR3 loop is CASSVGTGANYGYTF. DNA of the CDR3: TGTGCCAGCAGCGTCGGGACAGGGGCTAACTATGGCTACACCTTC.

The gene calls are TRBV7-9 and TRBJ1-4; no reliable D call. Trimming left V 5 bases short and J 8 bases short, with 12 bases between. The CDR3 covers 13 residues. The germline CDR1 and CDR2 sequences are SEHNR and FQNEAQ (reference sequence). The CDR3 nucleotides read TGTGCCAGCAGCCCCGAGGGATGGGAAAAACTGTTTTTT. This encodes CASSPEGWEKLFF.

This clone was counted only a few times. The V call is TRBV5-6, the J call TRBJ1-4; a possible D gene is TRBD1 (5 bases). The CDR3 totals 15 residues. V dropped 0 bases and J dropped 5 bases, with 11 bases sitting between them. CDR1 is SGHDT, CDR2 YYEEEE, per germline. In DNA form, the CDR3 reads TGTGCCAGCAGCTTGGCCTTAACAGGCAATGAAAAACTGTTTTTT. This sequence encodes CASSLALTGNEKLFF.

The V call is TRBV5-1, the J call TRBJ2-1, with unresolved D. V was clipped by 0 bases and J by 6 bases, with 10 bases between them. The CDR3 is 14 amino acids. The germline CDR1 and CDR2 sequences are SGHRS and YFSETQ. The CDR3 sequence: CASSLGQVGNEQFF. DNA for the CDR3: TGCGCCAGCAGCTTGGGGCAGGTGGGCAATGAGCAGTTCTTC.

The chain uses TRBV11-2 and TRBJ2-3; unclear D gene. CDR3 length: 15 amino acids. Deletions cut 4 bases from V and 2 bases from J, with 13 bases between. Germline V gene data show CDR1 as SGHAT and CDR2 as FQNNGV. The DNA of the CDR3 is TGTGCCAGCAGCTCACTACAGAGAGTCACAGATACGCAGTATTTT. Translating gives CASSSLQRVTDTQYF. The full variable domain, completed using reference TRBV11-2 and TRBJ2-3, is EAGVAQSPRYKIIEKRQSVAFWCNPISGHATLYWYQQILGQGPKLLIQFQNNGVVDDSQLPKDRFSAERLKGVDSTLKIQPAKLEDSAVYLCASSSLQRVTDTQYFGPGTRLTVL.

This CDR3 is CASTLGGTTGELFF. The CDR3 DNA sequence: TGCGCCAGCACTTTGGGGGGAACCACCGGGGAGCTGTTTTTT. The genes are TRBV5-1 and TRBJ2-2; the D gene is possibly TRBD2 (6 bases). Germline loops: CDR1 SGHRS, CDR2 YFSETQ. This CDR3 region has 14 residues. The ends were cut back, 6 bases at V and 4 bases at J, with 13 bases in the middle.

Comments on this clone: Mismatch with germline at one junction end may stem from a read error. The CDR3 sequence: CASRETSGRAPGELFF. DNA for the CDR3: TGTGCCAGCCGTGAGACTAGCGGGAGGGCCCCCGGGGAGCTGTTTTTT. This rearrangement joins TRBV2 to TRBJ2-2; TRBD2 agrees at 14 bases. The CDR3 length is 16 residues. Germline-derived CDR1 and CDR2 are SNHLY and FYNNEI.

The rearrangement uses TRBV5-4 and TRBJ2-6, with 13 bases aligning to TRBD2. J was trimmed by 1 base and V by 4 bases; bases with no gene match: 11. Germline V CDR1 and CDR2: SGHNT, YYREEE (reference sequence). The CDR3 loop spans 20 amino acids. Here the CDR3 DNA reads TGTGCCAGCAGCCCTGGGCCACTAGCGGGAGGGATTTCTGGGGCCAACGTCCTGACTTTC. This codes for CASSPGPLAGGISGANVLTF.

The chain employs TRBV5-1 and TRBJ2-7; 8 bases are shared with TRBD1. CDR3 length: 16 residues. V was clipped by 2 bases and J by 3 bases; unmatched bases: 10. Per germline, CDR1 SGHRS and CDR2 YFSETQ. CDR3 amino acids: CASSLGAGTGFYEQYF. CDR3 DNA sequence: TGCGCCAGCAGCTTAGGAGCCGGGACAGGTTTCTACGAGCAGTACTTC.

The rearrangement links TRBV5-1 to TRBJ2-7, with 11 bases aligning to TRBD2. Germline-derived CDR1 and CDR2 are SGHRS and YFSETQ. V shed 0 bases, J shed 5 bases, and the junction held 1 base outside the gene matches. This CDR3 is built from 14 residues. The CDR3 DNA reads as TGCGCCAGCAGCTTGGCACTAGCGGGGGACGAGCAGTACTTC. Translating gives CASSLALAGDEQYF.

The V gene is TRBV20-1, the J gene TRBJ1-4, with D possibly being TRBD1 (6 bases). This CDR3 has 11 residues. Germline V gene lookup returns CDR1 DFQATT and CDR2 SNEGSKA (reference sequence). V was shortened by 3 bases and J by 8 bases, with 7 bases between the two germline ends. The CDR3 loop is CSARTGEKLFF. In DNA, the CDR3 is TGCAGTGCTAGGACAGGCGAAAAACTGTTTTTT.